The T cell receptor (beta chain) described here comes from a study of OX40 agonist ivuxolimab in advanced cancers. On the study more broadly: The dose of intravenous ivuxolimab that patients received every 2 weeks ranged from 0.01 to 10 mg/kg. Broader study findings: Relatively little clonal expansion, among the lowest observed, appeared in partial responders at 0.1-3.0 mg/kg. CD4+ and CD8+ blood T cells expanded clonally by week 6 at 0.1 to 3.0 mg/kg.

Using immunoSEQ multiplex PCR, the repertoire was profiled, and TCRdb retains in-frame clones only, with some absent. The sample carries roughly 89,000 clones, just over 85% recorded once. Trimming removed 8 bases from V and 3 bases from J; junction bases left unmatched: 0. The CDR3 is 11 residues long. Germline assignment: CDR1 MNHNS and CDR2 SASEGT. Drawing of blood for sampling happened at baseline, at cycle 4 day 1, and at cycle 7 day 1. A remark on this clone: The antigen is undetermined.

This sample comprised CD4+ or CD8+ T cells sorted from blood, obtained in a trial of the OX40 agonist ivuxolimab. The receptor's source is an adult with an advanced solid tumor such as melanoma, head and neck, liver or kidney cancer. V gene TRBV6-1 combines with J gene TRBJ2-7, with 8 bases fitting TRBD1. CDR3 DNA sequence: TGTGCCAGCGGACAGGGCTACGAGCAGTACTTC. It yields the protein CASGQGYEQYF.